Listed below are T cell receptor beta chains from one sample, sequenced in a study of cytomegalovirus exposure and HLA in healthy donors. Assay used: immunoSEQ multiplex PCR; TCRdb lists only in-frame clones, some missing. The sample shows roughly 150,000 clones, around 73% of them seen only once. The sample taken for sequencing was PBMCs. These receptors all come from a young woman in good health and CMV-seropositive. CDR3s include the opening cysteine and the closing phenylalanine or tryptophan.

CDR3aa: CASSPRTGYETQYF; j_gene: TRBJ2-5; v_gene: TRBV5-8
CDR3aa: CASLAGFIYNEQFF; j_gene: TRBJ2-1; v_gene: TRBV6-1
CDR3aa: CASSYRGSNEQFF; j_gene: TRBJ2-1; v_gene: TRBV28
CDR3aa: CASSYQGGNTEAFF; j_gene: TRBJ1-1; v_gene: TRBV6-1
CDR3aa: CASSLTGVTEAFF; j_gene: TRBJ1-1; v_gene: TRBV7-3
CDR3aa: CASRGRGQETQYF; j_gene: TRBJ2-5; v_gene: TRBV7-2
CDR3aa: CASSLVTGGNTEAFF; j_gene: TRBJ1-1; v_gene: TRBV7-2
CDR3aa: CATGDGGGTDTQYF; j_gene: TRBJ2-3; v_gene: TRBV6-6
CDR3aa: CASSFSGGEKLFF; j_gene: TRBJ1-4; v_gene: TRBV28
CDR3aa: CASARRGATGNTIYF; j_gene: TRBJ1-3; v_gene: TRBV9
CDR3aa: CASSVLTNQGGEQFF; j_gene: TRBJ2-1; v_gene: TRBV6-1
CDR3aa: CASSLVYRRYTEAFF; j_gene: TRBJ1-1; v_gene: TRBV7-9
CDR3aa: CASSVQGNTEAFF; j_gene: TRBJ1-1; v_gene: TRBV9
CDR3aa: CASSPRLVGELFF; j_gene: TRBJ2-2; v_gene: TRBV7-2
CDR3aa: CASNPGLGPYEQYF; j_gene: TRBJ2-7; v_gene: TRBV2
CDR3aa: CARKREGTEAFF; j_gene: TRBJ1-1; v_gene: TRBV30
CDR3aa: CASSSQSSGGYQETQYF; j_gene: TRBJ2-5; v_gene: TRBV27
CDR3aa: CASSKTGGEAFF; j_gene: TRBJ1-1; v_gene: TRBV19
CDR3aa: CASSPLQGNTEAFF; j_gene: TRBJ1-1; v_gene: TRBV9
CDR3aa: CAWQEGVIGGYTF; j_gene: TRBJ1-2; v_gene: TRBV30
CDR3aa: CASSESNRGLAGELFF; j_gene: TRBJ2-2; v_gene: TRBV10-2
CDR3aa: CASSEWVGGDTEAFF; j_gene: TRBJ1-1; v_gene: TRBV25-1
CDR3aa: CASSLSLNQPQHF; j_gene: TRBJ1-5; v_gene: TRBV11-2
CDR3aa: CASSQNIPTGGETQYF; j_gene: TRBJ2-5; v_gene: TRBV4-3
CDR3aa: CAWRRQGGADTQYF; j_gene: TRBJ2-3; v_gene: TRBV30
CDR3aa: CASSLAGGSEQYF; j_gene: TRBJ2-7; v_gene: TRBV5-5
CDR3aa: CASSGGDGYEQYF; j_gene: TRBJ2-7; v_gene: TRBV5-1
CDR3aa: CASSLDSVRVGNSPLHF; j_gene: TRBJ1-6; v_gene: TRBV7-2
CDR3aa: CASSQAPQETQYF; j_gene: TRBJ2-5; v_gene: TRBV6-1
CDR3aa: CASSLRTGVTGELFF; j_gene: TRBJ2-2; v_gene: TRBV9
CDR3aa: CASSPPGGELFF; j_gene: TRBJ2-2; v_gene: TRBV5-4
CDR3aa: CASQGASYGYTF; j_gene: TRBJ1-2; v_gene: TRBV9
CDR3aa: CASSLVRRNTEAFF; j_gene: TRBJ1-1; v_gene: TRBV13
CDR3aa: CASSPRDRATEAFF; j_gene: TRBJ1-1; v_gene: TRBV6-5
CDR3aa: CSSSYRPRSSYNEQFF; j_gene: TRBJ2-1; v_gene: TRBV7-9
CDR3aa: CASSRTGDQPQHF; j_gene: TRBJ1-5; v_gene: TRBV7-2
CDR3aa: CASSLTNRGYTF; j_gene: TRBJ1-2; v_gene: TRBV7-2
CDR3aa: CASSLALSGTGTYEQYF; j_gene: TRBJ2-7; v_gene: TRBV5-1
CDR3aa: CASSPPGQGHQPQHF; j_gene: TRBJ1-5; v_gene: TRBV7-9
CDR3aa: CASRSRTGGEQPQHF; j_gene: TRBJ1-5; v_gene: TRBV2
CDR3aa: CASSRRGANVLTF; j_gene: TRBJ2-6; v_gene: TRBV5-5
CDR3aa: CSVAGGAVSTDTQYF; j_gene: TRBJ2-3; v_gene: TRBV29-1
CDR3aa: CASSQEGDSGTYEQYF; j_gene: TRBJ2-7; v_gene: TRBV4-1
CDR3aa: CASSRDRAQETQYF; j_gene: TRBJ2-5; v_gene: TRBV7-3
CDR3aa: CASSYRGTGDQPQHF; j_gene: TRBJ1-5; v_gene: TRBV6-5
CDR3aa: CASSVNPTETTQYF; j_gene: TRBJ2-3; v_gene: TRBV7-7
CDR3aa: CASSSTGKETQYF; j_gene: TRBJ2-5; v_gene: TRBV7-3
CDR3aa: CASSFRGSSGGLRGSYNEQFF; j_gene: TRBJ2-1; v_gene: TRBV21-1
CDR3aa: CASSKQASGANVLTF; j_gene: TRBJ2-6; v_gene: TRBV4-3
CDR3aa: CASSLARGQETSKGEQYF; j_gene: TRBJ2-5; v_gene: TRBV7-9
CDR3aa: CASSRTSGGADTGELFF; j_gene: TRBJ2-2; v_gene: TRBV7-2
CDR3aa: CAWSADSEAFF; j_gene: TRBJ1-1; v_gene: TRBV30
CDR3aa: CASSPPQGNTEAFF; j_gene: TRBJ1-1; v_gene: TRBV9
CDR3aa: CASSLGQGEETQYF; j_gene: TRBJ2-5; v_gene: TRBV7-2
CDR3aa: CASSISRDRFQETQYF; j_gene: TRBJ2-5; v_gene: TRBV19